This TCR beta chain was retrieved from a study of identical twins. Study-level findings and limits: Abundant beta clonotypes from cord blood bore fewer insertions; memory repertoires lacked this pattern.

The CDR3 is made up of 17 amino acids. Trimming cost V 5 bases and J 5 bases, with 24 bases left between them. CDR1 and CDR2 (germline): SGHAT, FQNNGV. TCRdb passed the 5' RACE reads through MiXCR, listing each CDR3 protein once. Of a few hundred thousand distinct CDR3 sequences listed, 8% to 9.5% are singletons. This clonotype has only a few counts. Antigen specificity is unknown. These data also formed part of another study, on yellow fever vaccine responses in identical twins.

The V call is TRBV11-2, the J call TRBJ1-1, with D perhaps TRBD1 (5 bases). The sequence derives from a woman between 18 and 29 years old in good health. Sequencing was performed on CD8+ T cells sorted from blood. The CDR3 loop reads CASSVSSDGDGNTEAFF. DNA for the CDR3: TGTGCCAGCAGCGTAAGTTCGGATGGGGACGGGAATACTGAAGCTTTCTTT.